This T cell receptor beta chain came from a study of T cell repertoires in cytomegalovirus infection. Using its own MiXCR run on the reads, TCRdb lists one record per CDR3 protein. Altogether a few hundred thousand distinct CDR3 sequences are present, more than 8% being singletons, with the ten largest covering about 3.9%. V shed 5 bases, J shed 3 bases, and the junction held 8 bases outside the gene matches. This CDR3 has 16 residues. Germline values: CDR1 KGHSH, CDR2 LQKENI. The sequencing input was PBMCs. The chain couples TRBV18 to TRBJ1-5, with 9 positions matching TRBD1. The origin of this receptor is a human donor in good health (CMV status not recorded). Some clones in this sample may be carry-over from other donors' samples. As DNA, the CDR3 is TGTGCCAGCTCATCGACAGGGGGGGGCCTCAATCAGCCCCAGCATTTT. Translated, it gives CASSSTGGGLNQPQHF. Together with reference TRBV18 and TRBJ1-5, the CDR3 gives the full variable domain: NAGVMQNPRHLVRRRGQEARLRCSPMKGHSHVYWYRQLPEEGLKFMVYLQKENIIDESGMPKERFSAEFPKEGPSILRIQQVVRGDSAAYFCASSSTGGGLNQPQHFGDGTRLSIL.